These T cell receptor beta chains were read from a single sample in a study of T cells after yellow fever vaccination. TCRdb recomputed calls from the 5' RACE reads with MiXCR, one row per CDR3 protein. Here the sample spans some 550,000 distinct CDR3 sequences, around 21% being singletons. Sample: PBMCs, taken 15 days after the yellow fever booster vaccination. These receptors all stem from a man under 40 who received the YFV17D yellow fever vaccine. Both conserved end residues are part of each CDR3. Each record gives: V gene, J gene, D gene, clone size, CDR3 DNA, CDR3 protein. A D gene is named only where the DNA matches it firmly. Rows give clone size only sometimes, using once, few, many, or a class for an expanded clone.

v_gene: TRBV29-1; j_gene: TRBJ2-2; d_gene: TRBD1; abundance: .; CDR3nt: TGCAGCGTTGATAGTGACAGGGTCGCCGGGGAGCTGTTTTTT; CDR3aa: CSVDSDRVAGELFF
v_gene: TRBV7-9; j_gene: TRBJ2-7; d_gene: .; abundance: .; CDR3nt: TGTGCCAGCAGCCCTCAGCGGACCATTTATAACGAGCAGTACTTC; CDR3aa: CASSPQRTIYNEQYF
v_gene: TRBV7-3; j_gene: TRBJ2-5; d_gene: .; abundance: few; CDR3nt: TGTGCCAGCAGCTTAATGGCCGGCAGTCAAGAGACCCAGTACTTC; CDR3aa: CASSLMAGSQETQYF
v_gene: TRBV20-1; j_gene: TRBJ2-7; d_gene: TRBD2; abundance: .; CDR3nt: TGCAGTGCTAAGCGGGAGGGCTACGAGCAGTACTTC; CDR3aa: CSAKREGYEQYF
v_gene: TRBV29-1; j_gene: TRBJ2-5; d_gene: TRBD2; abundance: .; CDR3nt: TGCAGCGTTGCTAGGGAGGGACTACCCGGTGGAGAGACCCAGTACTTC; CDR3aa: CSVAREGLPGGETQYF
v_gene: TRBV28; j_gene: TRBJ2-7; d_gene: .; abundance: .; CDR3nt: .; CDR3aa: CASSSSAGNSYEQYF
v_gene: TRBV28; j_gene: TRBJ2-7; d_gene: .; abundance: few; CDR3nt: TGTGCCAGCAGTCCCCCAGGGGTCTACGAGCAGTACTTC; CDR3aa: CASSPPGVYEQYF
v_gene: TRBV6-5; j_gene: TRBJ1-4; d_gene: TRBD1; abundance: .; CDR3nt: TGTGCCAGCAGTTACTCAGGGACAGGGTATGAAAAACTGTTTTTT; CDR3aa: CASSYSGTGYEKLFF
v_gene: TRBV12-3/TRBV12-4; j_gene: TRBJ1-5; d_gene: .; abundance: .; CDR3nt: TGTGCCAGCAGCTTACAGGGTAGTCAGCCCCAGCATTTT; CDR3aa: CASSLQGSQPQHF
v_gene: TRBV3-1; j_gene: TRBJ1-4; d_gene: .; abundance: .; CDR3nt: TGTGCCAGCAGGAGCTCAAGAGGGGTTCAGAAACTGTTTTTT; CDR3aa: CASRSSRGVQKLFF
v_gene: TRBV28; j_gene: TRBJ2-1; d_gene: .; abundance: .; CDR3nt: TGTGCCAGTCTCTTAGAGGATGAGCAGTTCTTC; CDR3aa: CASLLEDEQFF
v_gene: TRBV10-3; j_gene: TRBJ2-3; d_gene: TRBD2; abundance: .; CDR3nt: TGTGCCATCTCAGCGGGAGGGCCGGGAGATACGCAGTATTTT; CDR3aa: CAISAGGPGDTQYF
v_gene: TRBV4-3; j_gene: TRBJ2-7; d_gene: TRBD2; abundance: .; CDR3nt: TGCGCCAGCAGCCAGTCCACTAGCGGGGGTTCCTACGAGCAGTACTTC; CDR3aa: CASSQSTSGGSYEQYF
v_gene: TRBV20-1; j_gene: TRBJ2-3; d_gene: .; abundance: few; CDR3nt: TGCAGTGCCTTCCCGGGAGCGGGCACAGATACGCAGTATTTT; CDR3aa: CSAFPGAGTDTQYF
v_gene: TRBV7-2; j_gene: TRBJ2-7; d_gene: .; abundance: .; CDR3nt: TGTGCCAGCAGCAGCTCCAGGGGAAACTACGTGCAGTACTTC; CDR3aa: CASSSSRGNYVQYF
v_gene: TRBV30; j_gene: TRBJ1-5; d_gene: .; abundance: .; CDR3nt: TGTGCCTGGAGTCCGGGTAGCAATCAGCCCCAGCATTTT; CDR3aa: CAWSPGSNQPQHF
v_gene: TRBV9; j_gene: TRBJ1-2; d_gene: .; abundance: .; CDR3nt: TGTGCCAGCAGCGTAGAAGTCAGCACGCTTTATGGCTACACCTTC; CDR3aa: CASSVEVSTLYGYTF
v_gene: TRBV20-1; j_gene: TRBJ2-1; d_gene: TRBD2; abundance: .; CDR3nt: TGCAGTGCTAGAGGGACTAGCGGGAGTTATGAGCAGTTCTTC; CDR3aa: CSARGTSGSYEQFF